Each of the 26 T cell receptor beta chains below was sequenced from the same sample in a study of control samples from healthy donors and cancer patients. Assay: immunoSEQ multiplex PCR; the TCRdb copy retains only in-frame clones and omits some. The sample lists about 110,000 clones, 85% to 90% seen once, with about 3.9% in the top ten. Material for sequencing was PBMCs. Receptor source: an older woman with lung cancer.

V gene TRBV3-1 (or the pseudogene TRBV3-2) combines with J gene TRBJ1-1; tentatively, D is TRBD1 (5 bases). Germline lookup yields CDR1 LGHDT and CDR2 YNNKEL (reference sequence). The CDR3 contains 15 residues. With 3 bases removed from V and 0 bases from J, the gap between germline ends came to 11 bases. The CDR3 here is CASSQGGLMNTEAFF. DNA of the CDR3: TGTGCCAGCAGCCAGGGGGGATTAATGAACACTGAAGCTTTCTTT.

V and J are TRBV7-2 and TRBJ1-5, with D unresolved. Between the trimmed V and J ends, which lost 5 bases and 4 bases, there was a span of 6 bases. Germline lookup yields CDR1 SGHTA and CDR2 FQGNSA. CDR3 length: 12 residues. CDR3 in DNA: TGTGCCAGCAGCCAGCCGAATCAGCCCCAGCATTTT. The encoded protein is CASSQPNQPQHF.

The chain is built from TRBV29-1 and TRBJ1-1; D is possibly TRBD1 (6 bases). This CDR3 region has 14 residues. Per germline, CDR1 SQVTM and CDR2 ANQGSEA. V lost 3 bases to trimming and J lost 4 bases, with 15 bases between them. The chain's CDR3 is CSVDGGGWGTEAFF. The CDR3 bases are TGCAGCGTTGATGGGGGGGGCTGGGGCACTGAAGCTTTCTTT. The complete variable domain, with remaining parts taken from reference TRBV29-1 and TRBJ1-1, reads SAVISQKPSRDICQRGTSLTIQCQVDSQVTMMFWYRQQPGQSLTLIATANQGSEATYESGFVIDKFPISRPNLTFSTLTVSNMSPEDSSIYLCSVDGGGWGTEAFFGQGTRLTVV.

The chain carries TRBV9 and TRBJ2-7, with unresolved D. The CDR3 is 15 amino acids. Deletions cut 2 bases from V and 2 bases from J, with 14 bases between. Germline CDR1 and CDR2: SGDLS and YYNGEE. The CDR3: CASSVAVGTTYEQYF. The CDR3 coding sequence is TGTGCCAGCAGCGTGGCAGTAGGAACGACCTACGAGCAGTACTTC.

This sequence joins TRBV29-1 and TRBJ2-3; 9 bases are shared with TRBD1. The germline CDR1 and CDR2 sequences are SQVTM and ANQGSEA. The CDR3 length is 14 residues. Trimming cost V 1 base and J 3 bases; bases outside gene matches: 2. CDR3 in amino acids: CSVEAGQGTDTQYF. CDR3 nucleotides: TGCAGCGTTGAAGCTGGACAGGGGACAGATACGCAGTATTTT.

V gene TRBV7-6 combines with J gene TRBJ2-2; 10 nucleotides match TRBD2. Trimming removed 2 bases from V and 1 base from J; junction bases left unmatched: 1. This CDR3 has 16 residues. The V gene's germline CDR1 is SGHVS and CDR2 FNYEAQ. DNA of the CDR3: TGTGCCAGCAGCTTAAGACTAGCGGGGAACACCGGGGAGCTGTTTTTT. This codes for CASSLRLAGNTGELFF. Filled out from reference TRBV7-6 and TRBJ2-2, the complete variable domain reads GAGVSQSPRYKVTKRGQDVALRCDPISGHVSLYWYRQALGQGPEFLTYFNYEAQQDKSGLPNDRFSAERPEGSISTLTIQRTEQRDSAMYRCASSLRLAGNTGELFFGEGSRLTVL.

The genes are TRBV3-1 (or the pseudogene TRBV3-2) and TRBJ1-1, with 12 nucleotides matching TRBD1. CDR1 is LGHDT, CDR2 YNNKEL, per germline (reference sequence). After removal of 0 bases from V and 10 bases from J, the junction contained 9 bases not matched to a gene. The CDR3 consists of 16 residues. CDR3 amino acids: CASSQDLSGQGARAFF. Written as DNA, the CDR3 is TGTGCCAGCAGCCAAGATCTATCGGGACAGGGGGCTCGAGCTTTCTTT.

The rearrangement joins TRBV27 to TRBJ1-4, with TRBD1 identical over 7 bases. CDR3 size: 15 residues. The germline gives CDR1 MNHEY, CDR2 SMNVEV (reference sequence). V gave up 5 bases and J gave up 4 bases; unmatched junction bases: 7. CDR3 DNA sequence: TGTGCCAGCAGTGATTGGGGACAGATTAATGAAAAACTGTTTTTT. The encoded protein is CASSDWGQINEKLFF.

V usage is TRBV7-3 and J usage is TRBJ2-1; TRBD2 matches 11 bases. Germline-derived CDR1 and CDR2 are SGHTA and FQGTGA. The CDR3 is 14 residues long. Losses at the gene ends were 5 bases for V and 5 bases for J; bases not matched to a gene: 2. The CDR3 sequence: CASSPTSGNNEQFF. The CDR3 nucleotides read TGTGCCAGCAGCCCGACTAGCGGGAACAATGAGCAGTTCTTC.

The CDR3 loop is CASSVGIQGAYEQYF. Written as DNA, the CDR3 is TGTGCCAGCAGCGTAGGAATCCAGGGGGCCTACGAGCAGTACTTC. The rearrangement joins TRBV9 to TRBJ2-7; 7 positions match TRBD1. The CDR3 consists of 15 residues. Germline loops: CDR1 SGDLS, CDR2 YYNGEE. Unmatched junction bases numbered 5, after V lost 0 bases and J lost 2 bases.

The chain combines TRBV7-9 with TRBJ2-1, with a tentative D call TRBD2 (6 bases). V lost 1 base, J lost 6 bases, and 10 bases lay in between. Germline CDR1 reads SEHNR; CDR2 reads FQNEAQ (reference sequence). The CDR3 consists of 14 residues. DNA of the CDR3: TGTGCCAGCAGCTTAGATGGGACTGCCAATGAGCAGTTCTTC. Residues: CASSLDGTANEQFF.

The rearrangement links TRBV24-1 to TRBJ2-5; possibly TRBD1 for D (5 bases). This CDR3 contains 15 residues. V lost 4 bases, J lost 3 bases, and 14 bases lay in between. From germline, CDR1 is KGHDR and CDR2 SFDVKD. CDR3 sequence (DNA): TGTGCCACCAGTGACCCCCAGGGTTTCGAAGAGACCCAGTACTTC. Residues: CATSDPQGFEETQYF.

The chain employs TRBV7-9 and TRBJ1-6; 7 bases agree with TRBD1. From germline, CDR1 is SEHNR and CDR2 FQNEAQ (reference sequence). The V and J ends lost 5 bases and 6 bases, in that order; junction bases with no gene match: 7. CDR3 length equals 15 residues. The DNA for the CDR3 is TGTGCCAGCAGCCAGCAGGGGGGAGTTAATTCACCCCTCCACTTT. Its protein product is CASSQQGGVNSPLHF.

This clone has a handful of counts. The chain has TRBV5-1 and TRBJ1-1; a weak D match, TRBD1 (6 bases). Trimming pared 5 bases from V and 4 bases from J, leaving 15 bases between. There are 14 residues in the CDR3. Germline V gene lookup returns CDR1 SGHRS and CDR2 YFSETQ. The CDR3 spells CASSSTGWGTEAFF. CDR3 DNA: TGCGCCAGCAGTTCGACAGGCTGGGGCACTGAAGCTTTCTTT.

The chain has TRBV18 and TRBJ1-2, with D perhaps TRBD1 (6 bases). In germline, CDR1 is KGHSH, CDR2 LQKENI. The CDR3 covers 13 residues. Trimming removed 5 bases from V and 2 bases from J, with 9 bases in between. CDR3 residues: CASSGGSNYGYTF. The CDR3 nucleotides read TGTGCCAGCTCAGGGGGCTCGAACTATGGCTACACCTTC.

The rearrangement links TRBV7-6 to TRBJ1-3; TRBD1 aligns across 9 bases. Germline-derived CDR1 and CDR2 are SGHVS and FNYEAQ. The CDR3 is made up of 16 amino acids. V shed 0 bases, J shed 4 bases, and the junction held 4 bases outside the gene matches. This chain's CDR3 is CASSLAGQGRGNTIYF. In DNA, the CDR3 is TGTGCCAGCAGCTTAGCGGGACAGGGAAGAGGAAACACCATATATTTT. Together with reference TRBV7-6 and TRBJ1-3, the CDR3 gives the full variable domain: GAGVSQSPRYKVTKRGQDVALRCDPISGHVSLYWYRQALGQGPEFLTYFNYEAQQDKSGLPNDRFSAERPEGSISTLTIQRTEQRDSAMYRCASSLAGQGRGNTIYFGEGSWLTVV.

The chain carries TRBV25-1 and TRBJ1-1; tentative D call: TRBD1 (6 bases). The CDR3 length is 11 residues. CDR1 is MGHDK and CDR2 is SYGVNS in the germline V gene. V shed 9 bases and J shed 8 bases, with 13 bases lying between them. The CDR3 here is CASRLTGEAFF. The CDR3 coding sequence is TGTGCCAGTAGACTCACAGGGGAAGCTTTCTTT.

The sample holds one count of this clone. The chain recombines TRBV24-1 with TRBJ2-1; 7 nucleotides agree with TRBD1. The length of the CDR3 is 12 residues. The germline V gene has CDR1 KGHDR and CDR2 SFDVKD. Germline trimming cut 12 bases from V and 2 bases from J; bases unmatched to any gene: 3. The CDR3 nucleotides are TGTGCCTCACAGGGGCCCTACAATGAGCAGTTCTTC. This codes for CASQGPYNEQFF.

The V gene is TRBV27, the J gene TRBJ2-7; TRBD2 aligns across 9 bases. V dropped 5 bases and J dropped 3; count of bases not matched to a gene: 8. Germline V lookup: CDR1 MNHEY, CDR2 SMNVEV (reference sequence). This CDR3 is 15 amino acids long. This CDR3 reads CASSPLAGSIYEQYF. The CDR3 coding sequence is TGTGCCAGCAGTCCCCTAGCGGGGAGTATCTACGAGCAGTACTTC.

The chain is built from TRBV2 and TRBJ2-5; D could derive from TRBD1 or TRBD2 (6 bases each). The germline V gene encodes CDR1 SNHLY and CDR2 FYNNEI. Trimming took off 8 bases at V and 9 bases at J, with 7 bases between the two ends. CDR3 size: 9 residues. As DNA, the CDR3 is TGTGCCAGCGGGGGGCCCCAGTACTTC. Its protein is CASGGPQYF.

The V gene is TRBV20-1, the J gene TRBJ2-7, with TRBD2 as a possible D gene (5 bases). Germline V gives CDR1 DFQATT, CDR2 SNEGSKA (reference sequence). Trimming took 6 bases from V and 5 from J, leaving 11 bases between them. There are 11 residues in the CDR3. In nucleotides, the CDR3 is TGCAGTGCCGCCTCGGGGAACGAGCAGTACTTC. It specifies CSAASGNEQYF.

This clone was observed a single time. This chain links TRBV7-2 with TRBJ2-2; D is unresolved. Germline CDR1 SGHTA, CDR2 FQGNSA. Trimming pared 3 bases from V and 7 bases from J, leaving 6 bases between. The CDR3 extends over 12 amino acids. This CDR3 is CASSFRYGELFF. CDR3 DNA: TGTGCCAGCAGCTTTAGGTACGGGGAGCTGTTTTTT.

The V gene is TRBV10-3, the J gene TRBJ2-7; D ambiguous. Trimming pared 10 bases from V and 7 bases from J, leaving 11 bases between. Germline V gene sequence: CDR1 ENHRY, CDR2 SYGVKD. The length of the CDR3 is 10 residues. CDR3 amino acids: CATLDREQYF. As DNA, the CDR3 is TGTGCCACCTTAGATCGAGAGCAGTACTTC.

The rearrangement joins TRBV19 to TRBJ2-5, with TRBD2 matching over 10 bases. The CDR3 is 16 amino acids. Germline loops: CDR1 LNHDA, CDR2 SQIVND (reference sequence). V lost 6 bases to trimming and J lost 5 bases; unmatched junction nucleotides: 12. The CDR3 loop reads CASSLTSGDSSETQYF. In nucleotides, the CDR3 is TGTGCCAGTAGCCTAACTAGCGGGGATTCCTCTGAGACCCAGTACTTC.

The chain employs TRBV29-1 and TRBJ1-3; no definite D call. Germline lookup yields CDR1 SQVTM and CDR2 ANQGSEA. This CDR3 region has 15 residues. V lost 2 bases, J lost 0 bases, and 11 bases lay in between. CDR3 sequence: CSVETPLSSGNTIYF. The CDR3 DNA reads TGCAGCGTTGAAACCCCCCTATCCTCTGGAAACACCATATATTTT.

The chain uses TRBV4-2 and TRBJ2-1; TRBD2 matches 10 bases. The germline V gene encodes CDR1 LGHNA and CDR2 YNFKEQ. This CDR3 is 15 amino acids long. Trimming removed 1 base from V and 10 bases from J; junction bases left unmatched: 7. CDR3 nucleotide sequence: TGTGCCAGCAGCCAAGTCTCCGGGACTAGCGAAGAGCAGTTCTTC. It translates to CASSQVSGTSEEQFF.